This TCR beta chain was observed in a study of T cell responses to AZD1222 COVID-19 vaccine. Study information: Pooling of second doses given at about 4 or about 12 weeks was done.

Study findings and constraints: Repertoire sampling happened only post peak T cell response. Spike-specific TCR repertoires showed rising breadth and depth after two AZD1222 doses.

V shed 5 bases, J shed 7 bases, and the junction held 9 bases outside the gene matches. The CDR3 consists of 14 residues. Germline V CDR1 and CDR2: SEHNR, FQNEAQ (reference sequence). On this clone itself: What it binds is not known.

This table comes from immunoSEQ multiplex PCR, and its TCRdb copy is limited to in-frame clones, with some not included. The data contain approximately 57,000 clones, approximately 83% of them singletons. The receptor's source is an adult in good health. V gene TRBV7-9 combines with J gene TRBJ2-7, with 9 bases lining up with TRBD1. This specimen consisted of peripheral blood, obtained on day 0 of AZD1222 vaccination. CDR3 coding DNA: TGTGCCAGCAGCACTCGGGACAGGGAATATGAGCAGTACTTC. Its protein product is CASSTRDREYEQYF. Looking up the rest from reference TRBV7-9 and TRBJ2-7 gives the full variable domain: DTGVSQNPRHKITKRGQNVTFRCDPISEHNRLYWYRQTLGQGPEFLTYFQNEAQLEKSRLLSDRFSAERPKGSFSTLEIQRTEQGDSAMYLCASSTRDREYEQYFGPGTRLTVT.